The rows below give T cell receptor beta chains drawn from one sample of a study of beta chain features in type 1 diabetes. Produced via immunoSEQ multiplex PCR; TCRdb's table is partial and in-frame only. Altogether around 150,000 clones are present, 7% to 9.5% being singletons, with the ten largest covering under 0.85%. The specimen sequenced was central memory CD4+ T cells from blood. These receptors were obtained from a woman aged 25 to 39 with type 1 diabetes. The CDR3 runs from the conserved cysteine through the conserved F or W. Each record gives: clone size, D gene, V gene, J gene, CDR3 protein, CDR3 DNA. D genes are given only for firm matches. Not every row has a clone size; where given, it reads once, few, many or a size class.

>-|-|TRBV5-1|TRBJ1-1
CASSPSVRGTEAFF
TGCGCCAGCAGCCCTTCCGTTCGGGGCACTGAAGCTTTCTTT
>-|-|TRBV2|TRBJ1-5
CASSRVEGAGNQPQHF
TGTGCCAGCAGTCGGGTGGAGGGCGCCGGCAATCAGCCCCAGCATTTT
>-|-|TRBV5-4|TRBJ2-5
CASSLGGGTETQYF
TGTGCCAGCAGCTTGGGTGGAGGGACGGAGACCCAGTACTTC
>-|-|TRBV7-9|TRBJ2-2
CASTPGGAAVLHTGELFF
TGTGCCAGCACACCAGGTGGGGCAGCCGTTCTACACACCGGGGAGCTGTTTTTT
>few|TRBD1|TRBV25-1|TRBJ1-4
CASRWTGDEKLFF
TGTGCCAGCCGCTGGACAGGGGATGAAAAACTGTTTTTT
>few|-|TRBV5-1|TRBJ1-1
CASSLAGMNTEAFF
TGCGCCAGCAGCTTGGCCGGTATGAACACTGAAGCTTTCTTT
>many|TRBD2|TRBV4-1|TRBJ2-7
CASSQQAGVGYEQYF
TGCGCCAGCAGCCAACAAGCGGGAGTGGGCTACGAGCAGTACTTC
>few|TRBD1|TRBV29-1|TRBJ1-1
CSGTQGAGAFF
TGCAGCGGCACACAGGGGGCGGGTGCTTTCTTT
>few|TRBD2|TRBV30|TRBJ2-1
CAWSVPLADLNEQFF
TGTGCCTGGAGTGTACCACTAGCGGATCTGAATGAGCAGTTCTTC
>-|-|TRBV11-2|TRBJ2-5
CATQLGPQTQYF
TGTGCCACCCAACTGGGGCCCCAGACCCAGTACTTC
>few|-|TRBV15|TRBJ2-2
CATSRGTAGELFF
TGTGCCACCAGCAGAGGAACAGCCGGGGAGCTGTTTTTT
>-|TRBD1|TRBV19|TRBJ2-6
CASSTITGGSRFLTF
TGTGCCAGTAGTACAATAACAGGGGGTAGCCGATTCCTGACTTTC
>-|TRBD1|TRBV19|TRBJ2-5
CASSRTGSGETQYF
TGTGCCAGTAGTCGGACAGGGAGTGGCGAGACCCAGTACTTC
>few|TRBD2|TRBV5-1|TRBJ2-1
CASSLSGREVNEQFF
TGCGCCAGCAGCTTGAGCGGGAGGGAGGTCAATGAGCAGTTCTTC